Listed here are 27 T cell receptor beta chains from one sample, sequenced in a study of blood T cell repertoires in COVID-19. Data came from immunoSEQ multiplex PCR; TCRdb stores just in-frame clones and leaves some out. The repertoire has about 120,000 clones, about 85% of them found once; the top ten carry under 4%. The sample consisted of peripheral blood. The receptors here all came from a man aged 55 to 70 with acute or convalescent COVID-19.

The chain's CDR3 is CASSLGQGANTEAFF. Written as DNA, the CDR3 is TGCGCCAGCAGCTTGGGACAGGGGGCTAACACTGAAGCTTTCTTT. The J gene is TRBJ1-1, the V gene TRBV5-1; 10 bases agree with TRBD1. V lost 0 bases and J lost 2; bases outside the gene matches: 1. Germline V gives CDR1 SGHRS, CDR2 YFSETQ. This CDR3 contains 15 residues. The full variable domain, completed using reference TRBV5-1 and TRBJ1-1, is KAGVTQTPRYLIKTRGQQVTLSCSPISGHRSVSWYQQTPGQGLQFLFEYFSETQRNKGNFPGRFSGRQFSNSRSEMNVSTLELGDSALYLCASSLGQGANTEAFFGQGTRLTVV.

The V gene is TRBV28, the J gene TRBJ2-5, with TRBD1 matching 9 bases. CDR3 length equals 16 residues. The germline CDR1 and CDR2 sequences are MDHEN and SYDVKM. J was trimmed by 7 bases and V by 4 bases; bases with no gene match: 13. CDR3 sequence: CASSSRRQGVLGTQYF. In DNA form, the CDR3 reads TGTGCCAGCAGTTCTCGCCGACAGGGGGTTCTAGGGACCCAGTACTTC.

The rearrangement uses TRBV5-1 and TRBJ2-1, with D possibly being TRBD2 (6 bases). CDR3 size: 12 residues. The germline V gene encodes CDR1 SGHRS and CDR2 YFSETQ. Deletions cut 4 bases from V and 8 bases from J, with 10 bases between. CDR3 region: CASSVGEDEQFF. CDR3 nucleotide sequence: TGCGCCAGCAGCGTTGGGGAGGATGAGCAGTTCTTC. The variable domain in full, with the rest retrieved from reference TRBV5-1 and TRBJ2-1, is KAGVTQTPRYLIKTRGQQVTLSCSPISGHRSVSWYQQTPGQGLQFLFEYFSETQRNKGNFPGRFSGRQFSNSRSEMNVSTLELGDSALYLCASSVGEDEQFFGPGTRLTVL.

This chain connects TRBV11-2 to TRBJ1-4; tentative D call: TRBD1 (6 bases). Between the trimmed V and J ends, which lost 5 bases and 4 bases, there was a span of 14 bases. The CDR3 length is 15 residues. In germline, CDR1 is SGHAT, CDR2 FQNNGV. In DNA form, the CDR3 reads TGTGCCAGCAGCGAACAGGGTATCGGTAATGAAAAACTGTTTTTT. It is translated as CASSEQGIGNEKLFF.

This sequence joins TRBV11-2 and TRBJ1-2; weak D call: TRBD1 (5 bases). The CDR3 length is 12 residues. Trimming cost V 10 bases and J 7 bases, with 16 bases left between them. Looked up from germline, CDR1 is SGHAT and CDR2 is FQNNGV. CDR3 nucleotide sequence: TGTGCCACCCCCGATGGGGCACTTGGCTACACCTTC. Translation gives CATPDGALGYTF.

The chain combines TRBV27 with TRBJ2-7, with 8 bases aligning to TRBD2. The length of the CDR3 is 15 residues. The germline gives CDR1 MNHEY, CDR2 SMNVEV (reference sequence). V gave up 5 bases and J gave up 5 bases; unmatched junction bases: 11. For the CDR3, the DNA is TGTGCCAGCAGTCCCTGGACTAGCAAGGGGGACGAGCAGTACTTC. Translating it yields CASSPWTSKGDEQYF.

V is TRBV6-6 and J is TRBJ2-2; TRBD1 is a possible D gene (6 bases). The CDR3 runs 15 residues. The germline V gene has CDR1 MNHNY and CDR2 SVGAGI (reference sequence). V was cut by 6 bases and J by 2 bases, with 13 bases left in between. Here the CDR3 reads CASSQTGINTGELFF. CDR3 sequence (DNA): TGTGCCAGCAGCCAGACAGGAATCAACACCGGGGAGCTGTTTTTT.

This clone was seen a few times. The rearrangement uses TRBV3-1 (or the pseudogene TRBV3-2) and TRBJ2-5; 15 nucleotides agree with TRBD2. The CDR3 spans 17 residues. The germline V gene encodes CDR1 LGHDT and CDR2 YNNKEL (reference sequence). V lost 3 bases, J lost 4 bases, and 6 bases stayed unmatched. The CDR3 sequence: CASSHTGLAGGAETQYF. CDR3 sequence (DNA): TGTGCCAGCAGCCACACAGGACTAGCGGGAGGGGCAGAGACCCAGTACTTC.

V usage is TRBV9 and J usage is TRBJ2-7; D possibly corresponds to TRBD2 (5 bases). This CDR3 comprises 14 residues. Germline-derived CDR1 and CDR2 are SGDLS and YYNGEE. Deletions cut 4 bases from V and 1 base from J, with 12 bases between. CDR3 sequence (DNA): TGTGCCAGCAGCCCACGGACTGGTTCCTACGAGCAGTACTTC. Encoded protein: CASSPRTGSYEQYF.

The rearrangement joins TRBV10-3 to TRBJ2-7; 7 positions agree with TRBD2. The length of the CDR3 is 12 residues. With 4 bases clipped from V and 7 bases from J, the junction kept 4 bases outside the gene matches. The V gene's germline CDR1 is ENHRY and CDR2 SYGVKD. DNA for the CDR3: TGTGCCATCAGTGGCCCTAGCGGTGAGCAGTACTTC. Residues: CAISGPSGEQYF.

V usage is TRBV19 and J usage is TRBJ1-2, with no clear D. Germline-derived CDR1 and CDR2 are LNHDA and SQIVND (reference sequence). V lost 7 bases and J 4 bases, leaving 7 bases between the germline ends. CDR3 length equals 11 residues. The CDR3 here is CASKTGYGYTF. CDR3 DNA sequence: TGTGCCAGTAAAACGGGCTATGGCTACACCTTC. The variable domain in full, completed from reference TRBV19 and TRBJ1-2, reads DGGITQSPKYLFRKEGQNVTLSCEQNLNHDAMYWYRQDPGQGLRLIYYSQIVNDFQKGDIAEGYSVSREKKESFPLTVTSAQKNPTAFYLCASKTGYGYTFGSGTRLTVV.

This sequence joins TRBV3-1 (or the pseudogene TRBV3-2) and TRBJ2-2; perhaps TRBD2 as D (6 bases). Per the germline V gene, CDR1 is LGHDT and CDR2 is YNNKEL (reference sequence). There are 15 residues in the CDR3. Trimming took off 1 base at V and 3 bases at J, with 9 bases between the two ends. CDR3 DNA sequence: TGTGCCAGCAGCCAAGGGGCGGGGCACACCGGGGAGCTGTTTTTT. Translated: CASSQGAGHTGELFF.

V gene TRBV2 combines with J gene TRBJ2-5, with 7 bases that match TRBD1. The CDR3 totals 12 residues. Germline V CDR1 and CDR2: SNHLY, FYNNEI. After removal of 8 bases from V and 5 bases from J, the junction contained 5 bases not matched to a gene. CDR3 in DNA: TGTGCCAGCGACAGGGACCGTGAGACCCAGTACTTC. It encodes CASDRDRETQYF. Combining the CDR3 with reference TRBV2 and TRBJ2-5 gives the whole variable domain EPEVTQTPSHQVTQMGQEVILRCVPISNHLYFYWYRQILGQKVEFLVSFYNNEISEKSEIFDDQFSVERPDGSNFTLKIRSTKLEDSAMYFCASDRDRETQYFGPGTRLLVL.

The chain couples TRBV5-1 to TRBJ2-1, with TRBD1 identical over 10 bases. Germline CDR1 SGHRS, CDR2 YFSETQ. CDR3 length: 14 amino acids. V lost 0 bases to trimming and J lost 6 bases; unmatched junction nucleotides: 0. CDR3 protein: CASSLGTGGNEQFF. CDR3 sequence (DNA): TGCGCCAGCAGCTTGGGGACAGGGGGCAATGAGCAGTTCTTC. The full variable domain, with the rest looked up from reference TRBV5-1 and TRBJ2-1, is KAGVTQTPRYLIKTRGQQVTLSCSPISGHRSVSWYQQTPGQGLQFLFEYFSETQRNKGNFPGRFSGRQFSNSRSEMNVSTLELGDSALYLCASSLGTGGNEQFFGPGTRLTVL.

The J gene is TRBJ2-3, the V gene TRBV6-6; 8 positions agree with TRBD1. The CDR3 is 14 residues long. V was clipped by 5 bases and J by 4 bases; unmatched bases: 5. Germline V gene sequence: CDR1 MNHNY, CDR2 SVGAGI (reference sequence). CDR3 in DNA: TGTGCCAGCAGTCGAGGACAGGGACCAGATACGCAGTATTTT. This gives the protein CASSRGQGPDTQYF.

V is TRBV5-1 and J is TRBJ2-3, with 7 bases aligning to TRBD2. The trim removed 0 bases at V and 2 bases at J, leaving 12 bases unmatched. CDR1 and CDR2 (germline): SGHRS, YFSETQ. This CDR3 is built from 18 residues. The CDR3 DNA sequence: TGCGCCAGCAGCTTGGTGGGTGGCTCTAGCGGATCCACAGATACGCAGTATTTT. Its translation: CASSLVGGSSGSTDTQYF.

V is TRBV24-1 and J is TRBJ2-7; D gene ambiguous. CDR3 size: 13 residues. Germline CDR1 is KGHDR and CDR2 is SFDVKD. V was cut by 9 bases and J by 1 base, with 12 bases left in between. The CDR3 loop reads CATGGRNSYEQYF. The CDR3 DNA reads TGTGCCACCGGCGGAAGGAATTCCTACGAGCAGTACTTC.

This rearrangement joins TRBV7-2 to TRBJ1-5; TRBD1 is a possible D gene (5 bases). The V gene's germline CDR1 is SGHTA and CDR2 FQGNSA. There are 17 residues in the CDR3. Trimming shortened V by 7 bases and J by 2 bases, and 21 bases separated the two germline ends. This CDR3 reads CASTGGSGSHGNQPQHF. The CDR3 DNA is TGTGCCAGCACCGGGGGTTCCGGGTCGCACGGCAATCAGCCCCAGCATTTT. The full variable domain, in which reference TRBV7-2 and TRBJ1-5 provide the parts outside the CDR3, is GAGVSQSPSNKVTEKGKDVELRCDPISGHTALYWYRQSLGQGLEFLIYFQGNSAPDKSGLPSDRFSAERTGGSVSTLTIQRTQQEDSAVYLCASTGGSGSHGNQPQHFGDGTRLSIL.

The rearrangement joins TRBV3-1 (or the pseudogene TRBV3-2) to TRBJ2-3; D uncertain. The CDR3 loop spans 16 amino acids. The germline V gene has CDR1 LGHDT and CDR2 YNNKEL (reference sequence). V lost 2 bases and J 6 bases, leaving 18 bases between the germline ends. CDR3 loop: CASSQNQASYPDTQYF. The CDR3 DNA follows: TGTGCCAGCAGCCAAAACCAGGCCTCCTACCCGGATACGCAGTATTTT.

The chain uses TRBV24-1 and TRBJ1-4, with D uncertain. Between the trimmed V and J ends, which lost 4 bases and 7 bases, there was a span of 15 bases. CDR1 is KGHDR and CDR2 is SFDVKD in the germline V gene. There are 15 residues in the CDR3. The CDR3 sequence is CATSEPGSNGEKLFF. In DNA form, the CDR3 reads TGTGCCACCAGTGAACCTGGGAGCAACGGTGAAAAACTGTTTTTT.

The CDR3 nucleotides are TGTGCCAGCAGCGCTAGGACAGGGGGCAGGGACGAGCAGTACTTC. Amino acids: CASSARTGGRDEQYF. V gene TRBV4-2 combines with J gene TRBJ2-7; 11 bases agree with TRBD1. CDR1 LGHNA and CDR2 YNFKEQ come from the germline V gene. CDR3 length: 15 amino acids. The V segment lost 5 bases and the J segment 5 bases; nucleotides outside the gene matches: 8.

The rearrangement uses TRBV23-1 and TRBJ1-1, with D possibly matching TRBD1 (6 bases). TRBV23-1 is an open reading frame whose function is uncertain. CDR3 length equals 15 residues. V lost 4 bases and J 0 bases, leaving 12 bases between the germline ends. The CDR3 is CASSPRQVMNTEAFF. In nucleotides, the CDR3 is TGCGCCAGCAGTCCCAGACAGGTCATGAACACTGAAGCTTTCTTT.

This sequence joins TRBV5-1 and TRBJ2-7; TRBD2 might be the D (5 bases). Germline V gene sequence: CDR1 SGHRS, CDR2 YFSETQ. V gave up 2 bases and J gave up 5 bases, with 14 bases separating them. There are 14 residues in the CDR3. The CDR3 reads CASSFGSDTHEQYF. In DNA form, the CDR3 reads TGCGCCAGCAGCTTCGGTAGCGACACCCACGAGCAGTACTTC.

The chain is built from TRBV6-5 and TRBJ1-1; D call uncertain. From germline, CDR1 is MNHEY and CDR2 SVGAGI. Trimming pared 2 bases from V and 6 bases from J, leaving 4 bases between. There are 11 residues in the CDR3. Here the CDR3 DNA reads TGTGCCAGCAGTTACGGGCCTGAAGCTTTCTTT. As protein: CASSYGPEAFF.

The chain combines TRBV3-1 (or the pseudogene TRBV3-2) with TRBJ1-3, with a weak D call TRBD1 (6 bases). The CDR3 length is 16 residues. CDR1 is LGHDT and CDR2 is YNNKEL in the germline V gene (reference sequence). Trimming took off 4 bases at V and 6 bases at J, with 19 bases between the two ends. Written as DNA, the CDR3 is TGTGCCAGCAGCCCGAGGTCGGGGGGGGCATCAAACACCATATATTTT. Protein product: CASSPRSGGASNTIYF.

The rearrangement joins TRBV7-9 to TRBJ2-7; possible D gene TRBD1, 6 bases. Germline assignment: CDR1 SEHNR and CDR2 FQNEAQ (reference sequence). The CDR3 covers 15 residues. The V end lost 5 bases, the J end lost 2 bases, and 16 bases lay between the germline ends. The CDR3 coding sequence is TGTGCCAGCAGCCAAAGAGACAGGTCCCCCTACGAGCAGTACTTC. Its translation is CASSQRDRSPYEQYF.

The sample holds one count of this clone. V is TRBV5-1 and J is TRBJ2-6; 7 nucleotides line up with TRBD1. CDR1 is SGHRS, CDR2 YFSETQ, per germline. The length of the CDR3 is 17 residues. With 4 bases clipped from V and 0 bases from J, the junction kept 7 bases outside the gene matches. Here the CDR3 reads CASSDRATYSGANVLTF. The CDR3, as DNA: TGCGCCAGCAGCGACAGGGCAACCTACTCTGGGGCCAACGTCCTGACTTTC.